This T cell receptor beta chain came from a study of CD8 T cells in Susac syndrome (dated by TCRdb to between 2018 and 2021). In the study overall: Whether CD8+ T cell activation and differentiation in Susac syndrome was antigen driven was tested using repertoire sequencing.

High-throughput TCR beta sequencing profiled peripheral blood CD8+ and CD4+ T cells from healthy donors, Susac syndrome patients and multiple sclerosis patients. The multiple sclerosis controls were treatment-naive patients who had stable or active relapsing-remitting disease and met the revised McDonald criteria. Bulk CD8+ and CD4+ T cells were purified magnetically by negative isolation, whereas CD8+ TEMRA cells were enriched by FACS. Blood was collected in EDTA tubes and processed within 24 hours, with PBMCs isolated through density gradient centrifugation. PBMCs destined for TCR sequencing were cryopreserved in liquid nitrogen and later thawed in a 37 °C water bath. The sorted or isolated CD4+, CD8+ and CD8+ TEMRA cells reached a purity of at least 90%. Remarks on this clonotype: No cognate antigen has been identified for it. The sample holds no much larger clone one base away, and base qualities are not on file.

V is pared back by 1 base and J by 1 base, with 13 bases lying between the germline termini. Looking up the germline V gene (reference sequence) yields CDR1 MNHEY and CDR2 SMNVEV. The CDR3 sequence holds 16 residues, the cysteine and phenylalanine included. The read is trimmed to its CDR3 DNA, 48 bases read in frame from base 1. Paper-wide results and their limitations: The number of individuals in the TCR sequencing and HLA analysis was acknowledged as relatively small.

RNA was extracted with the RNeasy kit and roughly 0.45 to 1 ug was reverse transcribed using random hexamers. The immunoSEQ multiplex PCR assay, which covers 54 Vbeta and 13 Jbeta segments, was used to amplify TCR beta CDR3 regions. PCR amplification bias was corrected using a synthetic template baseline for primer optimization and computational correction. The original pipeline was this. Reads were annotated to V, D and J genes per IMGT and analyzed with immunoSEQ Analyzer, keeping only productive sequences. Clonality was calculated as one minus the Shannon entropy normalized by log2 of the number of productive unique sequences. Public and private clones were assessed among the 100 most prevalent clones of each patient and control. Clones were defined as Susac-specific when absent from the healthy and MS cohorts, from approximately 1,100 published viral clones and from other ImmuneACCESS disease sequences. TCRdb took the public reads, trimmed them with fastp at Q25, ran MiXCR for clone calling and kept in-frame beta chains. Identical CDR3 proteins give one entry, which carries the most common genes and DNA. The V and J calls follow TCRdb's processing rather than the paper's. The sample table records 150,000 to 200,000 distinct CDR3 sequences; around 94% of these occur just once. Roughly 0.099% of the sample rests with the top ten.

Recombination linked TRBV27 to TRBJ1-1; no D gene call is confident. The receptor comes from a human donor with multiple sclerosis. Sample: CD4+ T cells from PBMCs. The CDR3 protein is CASSLWLGHENTEAFF. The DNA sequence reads TGTGCCAGCAGTTTATGGCTGGGCCACGAGAACACTGAAGCTTTCTTT.